The 7 T cell receptor beta chains below were found in one sample sequenced in a study of technical replicates of blood from several donors. Sequencing was performed with immunoSEQ multiplex PCR; in TCRdb, only in-frame clones are kept and a portion is missing. The sample contains tens of thousands of clones, around 92% of which appear only once. Sequencing input: T cells isolated from PBMCs. These receptors were taken from a human donor in good health.

This chain joins TRBV6-5 and TRBJ2-7; D gene uncertain. Trimming took off 8 bases at V and 1 base at J, with 12 bases between the two ends. Germline CDR1 is MNHEY and CDR2 is SVGAGI. CDR3 length: 13 amino acids. In nucleotides, the CDR3 is TGTGCCAGCGGAAGAGAGGAGTCCTACGAGCAGTACTTC. Residues: CASGREESYEQYF.

The chain combines TRBV21-1 with TRBJ2-5; the table's D gene call, TRBD1, was not cross checked with the DNA. TRBV21-1 is described as a pseudogene. This CDR3 comprises 14 residues. The CDR3 loop is CASSKGTGSETQYF. The CDR3 coding sequence is TGTGCCAGCAGCAAAGGGACAGGCTCAGAGACCCAGTACTTC.

The rearrangement uses TRBV4-3 and TRBJ2-1; 8 bases agree with TRBD2. Germline V CDR1 and CDR2: LGHNA, YSLEER. Germline trimming cut 4 bases from V and 1 base from J; bases unmatched to any gene: 9. CDR3 length: 17 residues. CDR3 protein: CASSRESGGRSYNEQFF. CDR3 DNA: TGCGCCAGCAGCCGCGAGTCTGGCGGGAGGTCCTACAATGAGCAGTTCTTC.

V usage is TRBV6-1 and J usage is TRBJ1-1; 7 bases line up with TRBD1. The CDR3 consists of 16 residues. CDR1 and CDR2 (germline): MNHNS, SASEGT. V trimming: 4 bases; J trimming: 1 base; junction bases outside the gene matches: 9. The CDR3 DNA is TGTGCCAGCAGTGGACTGACAGGGCGCGGGAACACTGAAGCTTTCTTT. It yields the protein CASSGLTGRGNTEAFF.

The rearrangement links TRBV10-3 to TRBJ2-1; 7 bases fit TRBD2. The V gene end was trimmed by 4 bases and the J gene end by 5 bases; junction bases not matched to a gene: 14. The CDR3 length is 17 residues. CDR1 and CDR2 (germline): ENHRY, SYGVKD. The CDR3 nucleotides read TGTGCCATCAGTGGGGGGGTTCTGGCGGGAGATAACAATGAGCAGTTCTTC. Translated: CAISGGVLAGDNNEQFF.

V and J are TRBV6-5 and TRBJ2-7; no clear D. There are 13 residues in the CDR3. V was cut by 2 bases and J by 4 bases, with 9 bases left in between. Germline CDR1 reads MNHEY; CDR2 reads SVGAGI. This CDR3 reads CASSYEAKYEQYF. CDR3 sequence (DNA): TGTGCCAGCAGTTACGAAGCAAAGTACGAGCAGTACTTC.

The genes are TRBV28 and TRBJ2-3; TRBD1 agrees at 7 bases. This CDR3 is 17 amino acids long. J gave up 3 bases and V 8 bases, and 17 bases lay outside the gene matches. Germline V gene data show CDR1 as MDHEN and CDR2 as SYDVKM. As DNA, the CDR3 is TGTGCCAGCTGCCTCGCCTTTAGGGGGCGAAGGACAGATACGCAGTATTTT. It codes for CASCLAFRGRRTDTQYF. Filled out from reference TRBV28 and TRBJ2-3, the complete variable domain reads DVKVTQSSRYLVKRTGEKVFLECVQDMDHENMFWYRQDPGLGLRLIYFSYDVKMKEKGDIPEGYSVSREKKERFSLILESASTNQTSMYLCASCLAFRGRRTDTQYFGPGTRLTVL.